This section outlines one T cell receptor beta chain sequence together with its context. Original processing notes: It was from reference gene primer amplification that nucleated cell counts were estimated. Here immunoSEQ multiplex PCR was the method, and the copy in TCRdb shows in-frame clones only, minus some. The DNA gave D and trimming, while V, J and clone size come from that table. The sample has 110,000 or so clones, 85% seen once. This entry belongs to a study of blood T cell repertoires in COVID-19. Study background: COVID-19 samples from acute and convalescent phases originated in the United States, Italy and Spain. T cells, B-cell-depleted T cells, or PBMCs provided the cDNA or gDNA that served as material.

The CDR3 sequence is 14 residues long. From germline, CDR1 is MNHEY and CDR2 SVGAGI. V lost 5 bases and J 6 bases, leaving 14 bases between the germline ends. Sequencing input: peripheral blood. J is TRBJ1-5 and V is TRBV6-5; TRBD1 is a possible D gene (5 bases). The clonotype was recovered from a human donor in a cohort sampled during active COVID-19. The CDR3 DNA sequence: TGTGCCAGCAGTCCAGGGCGGACGGGTCAGCCCCAGCATTTT. This translates into CASSPGRTGQPQHF.